This T cell receptor (beta chain) was found in a study of cytomegalovirus exposure and HLA in healthy donors. General study points: Reported findings show TCR beta sequences accurately forecast HLA-A and HLA-B alleles in most subjects.

This clone has just a few counts. The target antigen is unknown. V lost 7 bases, J lost 4 bases, and 12 bases stayed unmatched. The CDR3 is 15 residues long. CDR1 is GTSNPN and CDR2 is SVGIG in the germline V gene (reference sequence). With 60 Vbeta and 13 Jbeta primers, the PCR was carried out. Only in-frame clones appear in the TCRdb table, and some are missing; sequencing was by immunoSEQ multiplex PCR. The data contain over 150,000 clones, approximately 74% of them singletons. This clonotype was sampled from a man aged 30 to 45 in good health and CMV-seronegative. The chain joins TRBV30 to TRBJ2-7; 11 bases align to TRBD2. Sequenced input: PBMCs. CDR3 sequence reads: CALQARLAGSYEQYF. The CDR3 coding sequence is TGTGCCTTGCAGGCCCGACTAGCGGGGAGTTACGAGCAGTACTTC.